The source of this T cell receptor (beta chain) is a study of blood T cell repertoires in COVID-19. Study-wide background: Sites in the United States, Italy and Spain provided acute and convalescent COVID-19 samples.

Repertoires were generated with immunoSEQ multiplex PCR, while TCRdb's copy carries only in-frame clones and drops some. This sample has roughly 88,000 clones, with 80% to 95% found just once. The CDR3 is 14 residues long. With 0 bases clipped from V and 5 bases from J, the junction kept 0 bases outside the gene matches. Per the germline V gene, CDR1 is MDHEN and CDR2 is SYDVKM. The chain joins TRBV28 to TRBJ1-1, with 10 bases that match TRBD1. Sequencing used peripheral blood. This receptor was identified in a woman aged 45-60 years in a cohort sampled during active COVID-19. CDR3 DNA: TGTGCCAGCAGTTTATGGGACAGGGGGACTGAAGCTTTCTTT. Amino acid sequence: CASSLWDRGTEAFF.